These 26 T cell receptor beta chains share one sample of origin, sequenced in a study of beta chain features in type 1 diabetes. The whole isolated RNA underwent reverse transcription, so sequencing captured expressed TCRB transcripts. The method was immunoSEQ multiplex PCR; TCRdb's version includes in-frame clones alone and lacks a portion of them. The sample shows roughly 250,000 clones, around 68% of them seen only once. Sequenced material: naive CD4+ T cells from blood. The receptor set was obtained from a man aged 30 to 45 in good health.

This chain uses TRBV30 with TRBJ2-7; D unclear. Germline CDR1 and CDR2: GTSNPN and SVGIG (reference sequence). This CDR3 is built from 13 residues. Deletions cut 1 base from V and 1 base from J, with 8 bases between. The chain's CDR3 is CAWSAGGSYEQYF. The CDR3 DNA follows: TGTGCCTGGAGTGCGGGCGGATCCTACGAGCAGTACTTC.

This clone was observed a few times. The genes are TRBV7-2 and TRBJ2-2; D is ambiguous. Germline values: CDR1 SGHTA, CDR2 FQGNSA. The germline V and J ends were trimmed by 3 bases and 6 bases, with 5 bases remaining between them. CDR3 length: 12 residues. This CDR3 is CASSFASGELFF. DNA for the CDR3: TGTGCCAGCAGCTTCGCTTCCGGGGAGCTGTTTTTT.

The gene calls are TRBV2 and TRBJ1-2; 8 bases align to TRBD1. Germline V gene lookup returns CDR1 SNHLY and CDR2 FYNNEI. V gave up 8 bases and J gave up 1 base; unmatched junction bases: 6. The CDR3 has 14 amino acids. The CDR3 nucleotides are TGTGCCAGCGGACAGGGATACCTTAACTATGGCTACACCTTC. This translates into CASGQGYLNYGYTF. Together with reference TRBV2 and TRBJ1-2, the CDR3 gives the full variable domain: EPEVTQTPSHQVTQMGQEVILRCVPISNHLYFYWYRQILGQKVEFLVSFYNNEISEKSEIFDDQFSVERPDGSNFTLKIRSTKLEDSAMYFCASGQGYLNYGYTFGSGTRLTVV.

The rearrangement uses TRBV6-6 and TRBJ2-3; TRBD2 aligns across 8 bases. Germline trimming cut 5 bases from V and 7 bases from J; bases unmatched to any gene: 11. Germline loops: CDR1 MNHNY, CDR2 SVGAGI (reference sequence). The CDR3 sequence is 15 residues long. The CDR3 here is CASSTSGDPRNTQYF. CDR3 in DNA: TGTGCCAGCAGTACTAGCGGAGATCCTCGAAATACGCAGTATTTT.

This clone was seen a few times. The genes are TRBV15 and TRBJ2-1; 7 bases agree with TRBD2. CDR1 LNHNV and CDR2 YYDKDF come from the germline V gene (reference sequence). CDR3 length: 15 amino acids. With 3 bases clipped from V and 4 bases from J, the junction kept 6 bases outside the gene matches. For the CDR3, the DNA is TGTGCCACCAGCAGGCCGGGCGGGGGTTACAATGAGCAGTTCTTC. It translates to CATSRPGGGYNEQFF.

This chain's CDR3 is CAWSIDAGGEQYF. The CDR3 nucleotides are TGTGCCTGGAGCATCGACGCAGGGGGGGAGCAGTACTTC. V and J are TRBV30 and TRBJ2-7, with D perhaps matching TRBD1 (7 bases). Per the germline V gene, CDR1 is GTSNPN and CDR2 is SVGIG (reference sequence). The CDR3 extends over 13 amino acids. V lost 3 bases and J 7 bases, leaving 16 bases between the germline ends.

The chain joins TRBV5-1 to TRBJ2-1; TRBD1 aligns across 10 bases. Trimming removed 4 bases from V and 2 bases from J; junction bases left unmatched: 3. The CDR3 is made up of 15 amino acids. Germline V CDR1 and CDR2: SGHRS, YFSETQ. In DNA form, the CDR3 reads TGCGCCAGCAGCATTGGACAGGGGGCCTACAATGAGCAGTTCTTC. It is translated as CASSIGQGAYNEQFF.

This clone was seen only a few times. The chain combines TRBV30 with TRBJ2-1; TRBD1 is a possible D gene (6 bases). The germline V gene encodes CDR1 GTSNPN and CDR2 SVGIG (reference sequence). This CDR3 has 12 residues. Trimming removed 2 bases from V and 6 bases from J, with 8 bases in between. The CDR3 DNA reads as TGTGCCTGGAGTTTACAGGGCAATGAGCAGTTCTTC. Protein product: CAWSLQGNEQFF.

CDR3 protein: CASSVYRDSQETQYF. The CDR3 DNA follows: TGTGCCAGCAGCGTTTACAGGGATTCTCAAGAGACCCAGTACTTC. The chain links TRBV7-9 to TRBJ2-5; tentative D call: TRBD1 (6 bases). Germline CDR1 is SEHNR and CDR2 is FQNEAQ (reference sequence). V lost 5 bases to trimming and J lost 2 bases, with 15 bases between them. The CDR3 is made up of 15 amino acids. The full variable domain, with the rest looked up from reference TRBV7-9 and TRBJ2-5, is DTGVSQNPRHKITKRGQNVTFRCDPISEHNRLYWYRQTLGQGPEFLTYFQNEAQLEKSRLLSDRFSAERPKGSFSTLEIQRTEQGDSAMYLCASSVYRDSQETQYFGPGTRLLVL.

This chain's CDR3 is CASSELLAGTNTGELFF. The CDR3, as DNA: TGTGCCAGCAGTGAACTACTAGCGGGGACGAACACCGGGGAGCTGTTTTTT. V gene TRBV2 combines with J gene TRBJ2-2; 10 positions match TRBD2. CDR3 size: 17 residues. Germline V gives CDR1 SNHLY, CDR2 FYNNEI. V dropped 2 bases and J dropped 0; count of bases not matched to a gene: 3.

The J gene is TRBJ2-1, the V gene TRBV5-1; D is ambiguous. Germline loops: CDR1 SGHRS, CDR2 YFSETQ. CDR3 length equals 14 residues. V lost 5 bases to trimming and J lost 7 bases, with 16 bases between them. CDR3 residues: CASSRFDLGNEQFF. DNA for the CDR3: TGCGCCAGCAGTAGATTCGACTTAGGGAATGAGCAGTTCTTC.

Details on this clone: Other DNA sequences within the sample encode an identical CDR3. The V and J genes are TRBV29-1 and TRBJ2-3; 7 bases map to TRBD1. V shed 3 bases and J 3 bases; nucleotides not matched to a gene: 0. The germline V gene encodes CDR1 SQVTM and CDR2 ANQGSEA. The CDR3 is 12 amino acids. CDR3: CSVDRGTDTQYF. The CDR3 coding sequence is TGCAGCGTTGACAGGGGGACAGATACGCAGTATTTT.

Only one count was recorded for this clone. The CDR3: CASSVGVTDDYGYTF. The CDR3 DNA reads as TGTGCCAGCAGCGTAGGTGTGACAGACGACTATGGCTACACCTTC. V is TRBV9 and J is TRBJ1-2, with D perhaps matching TRBD1 (5 bases). The CDR3 sequence is 15 residues long. V lost 0 bases and J 3 bases, leaving 12 bases between the germline ends. CDR1 SGDLS and CDR2 YYNGEE come from the germline V gene.

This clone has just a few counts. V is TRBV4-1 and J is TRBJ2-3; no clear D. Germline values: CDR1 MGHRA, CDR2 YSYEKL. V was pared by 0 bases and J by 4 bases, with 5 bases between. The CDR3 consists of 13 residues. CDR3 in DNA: TGCGCCAGCAGCCAAGATGTTGCAGATACGCAGTATTTT. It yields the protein CASSQDVADTQYF.

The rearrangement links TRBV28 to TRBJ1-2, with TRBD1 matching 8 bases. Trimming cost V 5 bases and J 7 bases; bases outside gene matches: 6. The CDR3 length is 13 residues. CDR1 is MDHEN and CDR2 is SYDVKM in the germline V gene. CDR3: CASSAGQGGGYTF. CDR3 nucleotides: TGTGCCAGCAGTGCCGGACAGGGAGGTGGCTACACCTTC.

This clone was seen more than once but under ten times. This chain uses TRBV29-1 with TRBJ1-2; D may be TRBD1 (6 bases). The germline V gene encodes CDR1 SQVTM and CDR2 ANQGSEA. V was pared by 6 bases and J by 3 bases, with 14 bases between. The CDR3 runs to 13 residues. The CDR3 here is CSVTERGHYGYTF. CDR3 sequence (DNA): TGCAGCGTCACAGAGCGGGGGCACTATGGCTACACCTTC.

The CDR3 bases are TGCAGCACCCGAGAATTTGCGTACACAGATACGCAGTATTTT. Translating gives CSTREFAYTDTQYF. The chain combines TRBV29-1 with TRBJ2-3, with D hard to call. In germline, CDR1 is SQVTM, CDR2 ANQGSEA. With 8 bases removed from V and 2 bases from J, the gap between germline ends came to 17 bases. This CDR3 spans 14 amino acids.

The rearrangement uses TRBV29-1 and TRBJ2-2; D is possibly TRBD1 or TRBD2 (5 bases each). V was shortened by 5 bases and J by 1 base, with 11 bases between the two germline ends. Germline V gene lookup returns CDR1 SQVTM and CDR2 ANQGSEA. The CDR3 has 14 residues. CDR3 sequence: CSVKGRQNTGELFF. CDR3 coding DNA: TGCAGCGTTAAGGGGAGACAGAACACCGGGGAGCTGTTTTTT.

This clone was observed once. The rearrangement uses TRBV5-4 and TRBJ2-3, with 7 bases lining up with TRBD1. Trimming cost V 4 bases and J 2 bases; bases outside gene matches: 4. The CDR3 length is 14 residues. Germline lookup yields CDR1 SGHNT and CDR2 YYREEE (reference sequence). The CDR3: CASSPGTDTDTQYF. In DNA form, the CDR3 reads TGTGCCAGCAGCCCAGGGACAGACACAGATACGCAGTATTTT.

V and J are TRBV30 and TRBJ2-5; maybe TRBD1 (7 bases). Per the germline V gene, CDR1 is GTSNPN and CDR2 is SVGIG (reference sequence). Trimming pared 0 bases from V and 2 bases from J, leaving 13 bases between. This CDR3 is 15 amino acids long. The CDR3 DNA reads TGTGCCTGGAGTGTGGGCGGGACAGTACAAGAGACCCAGTACTTC. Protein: CAWSVGGTVQETQYF.

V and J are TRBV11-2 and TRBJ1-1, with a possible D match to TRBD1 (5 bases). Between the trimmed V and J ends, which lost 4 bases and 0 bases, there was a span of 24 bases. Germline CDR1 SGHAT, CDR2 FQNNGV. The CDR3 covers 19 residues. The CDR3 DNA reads TGTGCCAGCAGCTCCCTGGCCGGGGACCCTCTGGGGATGAACACTGAAGCTTTCTTT. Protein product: CASSSLAGDPLGMNTEAFF.

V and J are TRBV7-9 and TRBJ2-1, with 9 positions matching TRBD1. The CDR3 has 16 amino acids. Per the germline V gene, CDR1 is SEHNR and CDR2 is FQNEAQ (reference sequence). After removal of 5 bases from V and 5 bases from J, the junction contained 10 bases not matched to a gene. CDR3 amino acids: CASSLRRTGDDNEQFF. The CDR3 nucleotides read TGTGCCAGCAGCCTCCGCCGGACAGGGGATGACAATGAGCAGTTCTTC.

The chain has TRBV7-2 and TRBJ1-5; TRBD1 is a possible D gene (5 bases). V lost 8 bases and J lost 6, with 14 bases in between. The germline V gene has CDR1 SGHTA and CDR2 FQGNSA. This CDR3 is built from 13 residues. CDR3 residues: CASGGREGQPQHF. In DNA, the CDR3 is TGTGCCAGCGGAGGCAGGGAAGGTCAGCCCCAGCATTTT.

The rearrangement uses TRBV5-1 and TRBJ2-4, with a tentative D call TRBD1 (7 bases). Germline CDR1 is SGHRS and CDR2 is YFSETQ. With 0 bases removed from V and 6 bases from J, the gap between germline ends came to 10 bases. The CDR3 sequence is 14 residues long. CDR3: CASSLDRGGNIQYF. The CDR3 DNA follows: TGCGCCAGCAGCTTGGACAGGGGAGGAAACATTCAGTACTTC.

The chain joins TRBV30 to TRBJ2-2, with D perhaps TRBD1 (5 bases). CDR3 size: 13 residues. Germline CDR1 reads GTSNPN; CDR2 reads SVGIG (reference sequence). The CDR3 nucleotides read TGTGCTTTAAAGGGCAGGGATGCCGGGGAGCTGTTTTTT. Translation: CALKGRDAGELFF.

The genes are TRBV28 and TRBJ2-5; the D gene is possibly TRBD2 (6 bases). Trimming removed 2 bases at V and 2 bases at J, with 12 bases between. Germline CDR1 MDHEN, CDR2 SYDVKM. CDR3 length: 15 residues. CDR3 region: CASSLGRGLQETQYF. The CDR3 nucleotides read TGTGCCAGCAGTTTAGGGCGGGGACTGCAAGAGACCCAGTACTTC.